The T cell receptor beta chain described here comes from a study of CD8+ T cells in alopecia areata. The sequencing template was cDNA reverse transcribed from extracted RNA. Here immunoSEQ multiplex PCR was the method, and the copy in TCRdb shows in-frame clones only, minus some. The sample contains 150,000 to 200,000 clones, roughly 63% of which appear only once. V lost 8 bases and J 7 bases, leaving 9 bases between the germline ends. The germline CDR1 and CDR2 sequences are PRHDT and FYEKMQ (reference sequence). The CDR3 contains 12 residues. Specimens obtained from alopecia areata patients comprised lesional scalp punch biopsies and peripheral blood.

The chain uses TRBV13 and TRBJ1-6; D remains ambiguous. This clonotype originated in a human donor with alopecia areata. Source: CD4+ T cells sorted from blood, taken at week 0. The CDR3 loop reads CASCLANSPLHF. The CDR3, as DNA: TGTGCCAGCTGTCTGGCCAATTCACCCCTCCACTTT.